This T cell receptor (beta chain) was retrieved from a study of shared clonotypes between healthy human individuals. Findings and caveats of the study: Sampling covered nothing but blood. Tissue TCR repertoires likely differ from those found in blood.

Germline V gene data show CDR1 as ENHRY and CDR2 as SYGVKD. V lost 0 bases to trimming and J lost 4 bases, with 15 bases between them. The CDR3 has 16 amino acids. This clone was seen a handful of times. Its target is unknown. TCRdb's copy holds only in-frame clones and misses some; the assay was immunoSEQ multiplex PCR. The sample shows 2.3 million or so clones, approximately 95% of them seen only once. Specimen: naive CD4+ T cells from PBMCs. Stated subset: CD45RA+ positively selected. The clonotype originates from a man aged 18-30 years in good health. Some clones in this sample may be carry-over from other donors' samples. The chain joins TRBV10-3 to TRBJ1-1; no clear D. The CDR3 nucleotides are TGTGCCATCAGTGAGTCGAAAGTCAGGAAAAGCACTGAAGCTTTCTTT. It codes for CAISESKVRKSTEAFF.